The present TCR beta chain was sequenced within a study of blood T cells in healthy people across ages. Study context: Template-switching capture recovered about one barcoded beta molecule per two T cells.

Germline V gene sequence: CDR1 SEHNR, CDR2 FQNEAQ (reference sequence). This CDR3 has 16 residues. With 1 base removed from V and 0 bases from J, the gap between germline ends came to 12 bases. Study-level results: TCR beta diversity per million T cells fell roughly linearly with age.

On this clonotype itself: Its antigen is not identified.

PCR was performed a second time for about 7 to 12 cycles using a sample-barcoded 5' primer and a J-beta primer mix. Each cDNA molecule was tagged by a template-switch adaptor that had 12 random nucleotides. Via MiXCR, TCRdb re-called the 5' RACE reads, giving one row per CDR3 protein. Of over 1.5 million distinct CDR3 sequences listed, about 49% are singletons. The material sequenced was blood. The chain employs TRBV7-9 and TRBJ1-1; perhaps TRBD1 as D (6 bases). The sequence was collected from a woman in her forties in good health. CDR3 coding DNA: TGTGCCAGCAGCTTAGACAGGGCCGAGATGAACACTGAAGCTTTCTTT. Protein: CASSLDRAEMNTEAFF.